The sequence of this T cell receptor beta chain was determined in a study of cytomegalovirus exposure and HLA in healthy donors. Study context: Earlier work reported approximately 110 million unique TCR beta sequences from 150 million to 200 million T cells.

The V gene's germline CDR1 is SGHDN and CDR2 FVKESK. Trimming removed 2 bases from V and 4 bases from J, with 13 bases in between. This CDR3 is 15 amino acids long. Both 60 Vbeta primers and 13 Jbeta primers went into the PCR. Sequenced by immunoSEQ multiplex PCR; TCRdb stores in-frame clones only, minus some. This table holds roughly 160,000 clones, around 77% found once. Study conclusions and caveats: In a later analysis, around 18,000 TCR beta sequences were associated with HLA alleles at 0.05 false discovery rate. TCR beta chains numbering some 160 were designated cytomegalovirus-associated.

In the case of this clone: Its antigen remains unidentified.

The TCR originated in a man over 45 in good health and CMV-seropositive. Sequencing was carried out using PBMCs. The chain joins TRBV14 to TRBJ2-3; D not certain. The CDR3 reads CASSQRLYRADTQYF. For the CDR3, the DNA is TGTGCCAGCAGCCAAAGGCTCTACCGGGCAGATACGCAGTATTTT.